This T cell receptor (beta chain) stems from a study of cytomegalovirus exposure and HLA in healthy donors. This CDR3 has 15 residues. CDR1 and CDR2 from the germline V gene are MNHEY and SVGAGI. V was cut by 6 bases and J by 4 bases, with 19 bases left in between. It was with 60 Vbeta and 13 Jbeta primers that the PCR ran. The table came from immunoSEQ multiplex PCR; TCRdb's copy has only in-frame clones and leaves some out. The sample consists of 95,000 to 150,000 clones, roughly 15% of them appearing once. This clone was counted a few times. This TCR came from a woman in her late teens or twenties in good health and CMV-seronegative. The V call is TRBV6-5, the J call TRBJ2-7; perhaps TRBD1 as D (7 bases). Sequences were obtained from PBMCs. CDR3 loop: CASRARRGPGYEQYF. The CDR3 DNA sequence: TGTGCCAGCAGAGCCCGGAGGGGGCCGGGGTACGAGCAGTACTTC.